The source of this T cell receptor beta chain is a study of blood T cell repertoires in COVID-19. With 4 bases removed from V and 3 bases from J, the gap between germline ends came to 18 bases. The CDR3 extends over 16 amino acids. CDR1 and CDR2 from the germline V gene are LNHDA and SQIVND (reference sequence). The protocol was immunoSEQ multiplex PCR, while the TCRdb copy is restricted to in-frame clones and leaves out a portion. The top ten hold 2.5% to 3.5% of the sample, which has roughly 280,000 clones, around 90% seen once. The chain is built from TRBV19 and TRBJ1-1; perhaps TRBD1 as D (6 bases). Sequencing was done on a sample of PBMCs or T cells enriched from blood (not recorded which). The sequence was collected from a woman aged 45-65 years who had recovered from COVID-19. The CDR3 loop reads CASSNPRGAGDTEAFF. CDR3 nucleotide sequence: TGTGCCAGTAGTAACCCGAGGGGGGCGGGAGACACTGAAGCTTTCTTT.